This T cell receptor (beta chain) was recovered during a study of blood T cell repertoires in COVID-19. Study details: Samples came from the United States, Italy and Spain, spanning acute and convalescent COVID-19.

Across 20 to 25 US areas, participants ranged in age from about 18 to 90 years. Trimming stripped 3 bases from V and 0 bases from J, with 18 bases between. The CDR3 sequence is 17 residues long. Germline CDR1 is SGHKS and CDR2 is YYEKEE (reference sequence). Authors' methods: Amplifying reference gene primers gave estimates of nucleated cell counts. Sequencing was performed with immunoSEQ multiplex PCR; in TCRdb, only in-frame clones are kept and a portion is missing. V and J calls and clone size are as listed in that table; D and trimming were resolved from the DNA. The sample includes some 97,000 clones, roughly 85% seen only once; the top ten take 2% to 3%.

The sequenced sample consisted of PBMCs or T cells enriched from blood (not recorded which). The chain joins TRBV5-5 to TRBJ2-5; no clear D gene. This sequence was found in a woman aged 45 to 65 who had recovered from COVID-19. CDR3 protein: CASSYPIQASYQETQYF. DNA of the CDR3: TGTGCCAGCAGCTACCCGATCCAGGCGTCATACCAAGAGACCCAGTACTTC.